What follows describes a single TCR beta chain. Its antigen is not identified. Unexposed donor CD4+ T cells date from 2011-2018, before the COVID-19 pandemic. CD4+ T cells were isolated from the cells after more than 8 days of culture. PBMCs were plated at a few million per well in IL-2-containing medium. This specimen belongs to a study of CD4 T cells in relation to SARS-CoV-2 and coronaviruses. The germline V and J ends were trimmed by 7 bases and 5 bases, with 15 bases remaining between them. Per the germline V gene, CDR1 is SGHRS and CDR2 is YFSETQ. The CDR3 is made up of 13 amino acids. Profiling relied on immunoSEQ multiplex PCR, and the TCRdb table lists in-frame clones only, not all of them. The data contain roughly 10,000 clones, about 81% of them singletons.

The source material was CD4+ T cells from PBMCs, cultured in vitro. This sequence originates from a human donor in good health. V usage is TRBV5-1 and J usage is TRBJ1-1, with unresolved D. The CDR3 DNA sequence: TGCGCCAGCCACCTACGAGGAGGAACTGAAGCTTTCTTT. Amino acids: CASHLRGGTEAFF.